The rows below give T cell receptor beta chains drawn from one sample of a study of cytomegalovirus exposure and HLA in healthy donors. Generated by immunoSEQ multiplex PCR, the TCRdb table keeps only in-frame clones and is missing some. The data hold a few hundred thousand clones, with 60% to 80% observed a single time. The sample taken for sequencing was PBMCs. The receptors derive from a young woman in good health and CMV-seronegative. Both conserved end residues are part of each CDR3. The D gene is left open where the match is weak. Only some rows state a clone size, as once, few, many or a class for expanded clones.

TRBJ2-7 | - | - | TRBV15 | CATARRQDYEQYF | TGTGCCACCGCGCGTAGACAGGATTACGAGCAGTACTTC
TRBJ1-6 | once | - | TRBV30 | CAWSVASASSYNSPLHF | TGTGCCTGGAGTGTAGCGTCCGCGAGCTCCTATAATTCACCCCTCCACTTT
TRBJ1-1 | - | - | TRBV5-6 | CASSLRGYTAFF | TGTGCCAGCAGCTTGAGGGGCTACACAGCTTTCTTT
TRBJ2-1 | few | - | TRBV19 | CASSLSKGLGGGSGYNEQFF | TGTGCCAGTAGCCTTTCGAAGGGCCTGGGGGGGGGCAGTGGCTACAATGAGCAGTTCTTC
TRBJ2-1 | - | TRBD1 | TRBV18 | CASSPPDRGHNEQFF | TGTGCCAGCTCACCACCGGACAGGGGACACAATGAGCAGTTCTTC
TRBJ2-7 | - | TRBD2 | TRBV7-2 | CASTWTSGYEQYF | TGTGCCAGCACCTGGACTAGCGGTTACGAGCAGTACTTC
TRBJ1-1 | - | - | TRBV30 | CAWTQQRTEAFF | TGTGCCTGGACACAGCAGCGGACTGAAGCTTTCTTT
TRBJ2-1 | - | TRBD2 | TRBV7-3 | CASSYSGRQDEQFF | TGTGCCAGCAGCTATAGCGGGAGGCAGGATGAGCAGTTCTTC
TRBJ1-1 | many | - | TRBV5-6 | CASSLPGKGKNTEAFF | TGTGCCAGCAGCTTGCCCGGGAAGGGTAAGAACACTGAAGCTTTCTTT
TRBJ1-3 | - | - | TRBV19 | CASSPGLSGNTIYF | TGTGCCAGTAGTCCCGGACTATCTGGAAACACCATATATTTT
TRBJ2-5 | - | TRBD2 | TRBV7-9 | CASSPGGGGAGETQYF | TGTGCCAGCAGCCCTGGGGGCGGGGGGGCTGGAGAGACCCAGTACTTC
TRBJ1-2 | few | TRBD1 | TRBV6-5 | CASSYRDRAPGYTF | TGTGCCAGCAGTTACCGGGACAGGGCCCCTGGCTACACCTTC
TRBJ2-7 | - | TRBD2 | TRBV5-4 | CASSSGGKERAPLF | TGTGCCAGCAGCTCGGGGGGTAAGGAACGAGCTCCCCTATTC
TRBJ2-7 | once | TRBD2 | TRBV7-9 | CASSLVRGGNEQYF | TGTGCCAGCAGCTTAGTTCGCGGGGGAAACGAGCAGTACTTC
TRBJ2-5 | few | TRBD2 | TRBV7-9 | CSSSYGTSGAGGTQYF | TGTTCCAGCAGCTACGGGACTAGCGGGGCCGGAGGGACCCAGTACTTC
TRBJ2-7 | - | - | TRBV21-1 | CASRATGTIYEQYF | TGTGCCAGCAGAGCGACAGGGACAATCTACGAGCAGTACTTC
TRBJ1-5 | - | - | TRBV6-1 | CASSEGHSGQPQHF | TGTGCCAGCAGTGAAGGGCACTCGGGGCAGCCCCAGCATTTT
TRBJ2-5 | - | TRBD2 | TRBV7-6 | CASSSPGTSEKETQYF | TGTGCCAGCAGCTCGCCCGGGACTAGCGAAAAAGAGACCCAGTACTTC
TRBJ2-3 | - | TRBD2 | TRBV7-3 | CASSPVSGSTTDTQYF | TGTGCCAGCAGCCCGGTTAGCGGGAGTACTACAGATACGCAGTATTTT
TRBJ2-7 | - | - | TRBV6-1 | CASLPRGGTKYF | TGTGCCAGTCTTCCGCGGGGAGGGACAAAGTACTTC
TRBJ1-5 | - | TRBD1 | TRBV6-5 | CASRPKQGSNQPQHF | TGTGCCAGCAGGCCGAAACAGGGGAGCAATCAGCCCCAGCATTTT
TRBJ1-2 | few | - | TRBV23-1 | CASSHPQGSGYTF | TGCGCCAGCAGTCATCCACAGGGAAGTGGCTACACCTTC
TRBJ2-4 | - | - | TRBV25-1 | CASSEPRGLQNIQYF | TGTGCCAGCAGTGAACCCCGGGGACTTCAAAACATTCAGTACTTC
TRBJ2-7 | once | TRBD1 | TRBV6-1 | CASSSGTGGYEQYF | TGTGCCAGCAGCTCCGGGACAGGGGGCTACGAGCAGTACTTC
TRBJ1-1 | - | TRBD1 | TRBV4-1 | CASTGGGMNTEAFF | TGCGCTTCCACAGGGGGCGGGATGAACACTGAAGCTTTCTTT
TRBJ1-3 | - | - | TRBV6-6 | CASSTTDGNTIYF | TGTGCCAGCAGCACTACCGATGGAAACACCATATATTTT